The T cell receptor (beta chain) under discussion was sequenced for a study of human T cells and chemical hapten exposure. Turning to this clonotype: Its antigen is unknown.

Individual cDNA molecules each carried unique molecular identifiers attached by the library. Authors' data handling: Sample TCR counts, which ranged from roughly 23,224 to 750,000, had a median of roughly 99,000. TCRdb fed the RACE reads into MiXCR, producing one record per CDR3 protein. TCRdb, not the original authors, processed these V and J calls. The table lists about 80,000 distinct CDR3 sequences, around 7% of them singletons. Study-wide points: Alopecia in the donors means their immune response may deviate from healthy people's. Sensitizing to DPC left TCRs with a frequency above 1 in 1000 unaltered.

Regarding time point: patch test 1, 2 weeks after DPC sensitization. Treatment reported: therapeutic diphenylcyclopropenone sensitization with weekly scalp DPC. This CDR3 is built from 10 residues. Looked up from germline, CDR1 is SEHNR and CDR2 is FQNEAQ (reference sequence). Material: whole blood, obtained in connection with sensitization to the hapten diphenylcyclopropenone (DPC). This TCR derives from a woman aged 30 to 39 with alopecia areata. Some clones in this sample may be carry-over from other donors' samples. This chain links TRBV7-9 with TRBJ1-2; D may be TRBD1 (5 bases). The CDR3 coding sequence is TGTGCGGTGGGGACGGATGGCTACACCTTC. Its translation: CAVGTDGYTF.